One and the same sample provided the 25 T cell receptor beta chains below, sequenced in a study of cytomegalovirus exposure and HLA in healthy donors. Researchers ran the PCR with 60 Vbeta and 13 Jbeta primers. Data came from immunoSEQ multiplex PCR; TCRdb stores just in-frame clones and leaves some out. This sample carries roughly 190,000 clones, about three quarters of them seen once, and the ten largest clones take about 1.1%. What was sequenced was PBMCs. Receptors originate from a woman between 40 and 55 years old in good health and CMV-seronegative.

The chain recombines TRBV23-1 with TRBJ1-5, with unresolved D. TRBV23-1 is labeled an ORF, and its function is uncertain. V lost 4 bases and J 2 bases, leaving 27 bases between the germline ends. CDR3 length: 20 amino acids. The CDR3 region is CASSLAVRPAGSSGNQPQHF. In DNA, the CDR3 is TGCGCCAGCAGTCTTGCAGTCAGGCCGGCGGGTTCTTCCGGCAATCAGCCCCAGCATTTT.

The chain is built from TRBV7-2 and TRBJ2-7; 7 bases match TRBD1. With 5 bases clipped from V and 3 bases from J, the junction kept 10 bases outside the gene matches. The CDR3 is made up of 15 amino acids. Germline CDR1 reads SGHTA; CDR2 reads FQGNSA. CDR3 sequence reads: CASSKTDRDDYEQYV. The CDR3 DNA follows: TGTGCCAGCAGCAAAACAGACAGGGACGACTACGAGCAGTACGTC.

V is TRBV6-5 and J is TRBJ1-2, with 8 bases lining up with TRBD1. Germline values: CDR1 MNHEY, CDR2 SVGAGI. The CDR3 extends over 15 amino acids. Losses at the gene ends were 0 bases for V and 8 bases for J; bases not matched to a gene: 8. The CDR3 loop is CASSYSPGGMGGYTF. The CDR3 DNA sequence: TGTGCCAGCAGTTACTCTCCAGGGGGCATGGGCGGCTACACCTTC.

CDR3 in DNA: TGTGCCAGCAGCCAGAGGTTTGGAGGGGCCAACGTCCTGACTTTC. Its protein is CASSQRFGGANVLTF. The chain uses TRBV7-6 and TRBJ2-6; D ambiguous. CDR3 length: 15 amino acids. The V gene's germline CDR1 is SGHVS and CDR2 FNYEAQ. The V end lost 5 bases, the J end lost 4 bases, and 12 bases lay between the germline ends.

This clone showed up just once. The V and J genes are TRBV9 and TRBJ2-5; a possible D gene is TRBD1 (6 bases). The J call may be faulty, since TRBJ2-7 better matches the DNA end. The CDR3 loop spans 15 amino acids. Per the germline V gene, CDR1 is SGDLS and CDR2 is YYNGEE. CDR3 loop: CASSVTGTNSYEQYF. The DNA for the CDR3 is TGTGCCAGCAGCGTGACCGGGACAAACTCCTACGAGCAGTACTTC.

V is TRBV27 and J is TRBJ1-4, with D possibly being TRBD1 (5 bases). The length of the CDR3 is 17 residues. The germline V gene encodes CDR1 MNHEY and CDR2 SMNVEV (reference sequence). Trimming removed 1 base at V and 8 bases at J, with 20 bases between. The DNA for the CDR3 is TGTGCCAGCAGTTTATTGGTCAGGGAGGGCCAGGCAGAAAAACTGTTTTTT. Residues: CASSLLVREGQAEKLFF.

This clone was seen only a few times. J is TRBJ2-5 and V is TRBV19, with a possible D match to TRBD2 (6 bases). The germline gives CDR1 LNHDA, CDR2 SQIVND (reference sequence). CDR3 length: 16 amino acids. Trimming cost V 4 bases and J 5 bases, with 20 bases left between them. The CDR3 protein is CASSTTLTGVGETQYF. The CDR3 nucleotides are TGTGCCAGTAGTACAACCCTAACGGGAGTAGGGGAGACCCAGTACTTC.

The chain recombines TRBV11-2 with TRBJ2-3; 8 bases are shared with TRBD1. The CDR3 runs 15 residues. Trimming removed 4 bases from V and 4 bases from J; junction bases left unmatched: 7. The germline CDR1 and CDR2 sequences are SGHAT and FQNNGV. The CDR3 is CASSSDRVGADTQYF. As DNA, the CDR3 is TGTGCCAGCAGCTCGGACAGGGTTGGGGCAGATACGCAGTATTTT.

The DNA for the CDR3 is TGTGCCTGGAGTGTAACTGCGTTCGAAGCTTTCTTT. This gives the protein CAWSVTAFEAFF. The gene calls are TRBV30 and TRBJ1-1; no clear D gene. The CDR3 contains 12 residues. Looked up from germline, CDR1 is GTSNPN and CDR2 is SVGIG (reference sequence). The V end was cut by 0 bases, the J end by 8 bases, with 10 bases between. Filled out from reference TRBV30 and TRBJ1-1, the complete variable domain reads SQTIHQWPATLVQPVGSPLSLECTVEGTSNPNLYWYRQAAGRGLQLLFYSVGIGQISSEVPQNLSASRPQDRQFILSSKKLLLSDSGFYLCAWSVTAFEAFFGQGTRLTVV.

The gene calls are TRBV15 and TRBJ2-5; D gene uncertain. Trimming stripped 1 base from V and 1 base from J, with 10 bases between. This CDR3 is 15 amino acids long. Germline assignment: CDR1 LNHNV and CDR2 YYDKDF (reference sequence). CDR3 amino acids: CATSRVVTAQETQYF. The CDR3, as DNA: TGTGCCACCAGCAGAGTCGTAACAGCCCAAGAGACCCAGTACTTC.

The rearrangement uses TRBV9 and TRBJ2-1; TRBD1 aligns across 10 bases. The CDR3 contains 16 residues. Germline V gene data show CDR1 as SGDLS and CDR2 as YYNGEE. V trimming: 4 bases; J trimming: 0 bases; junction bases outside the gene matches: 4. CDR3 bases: TGTGCCAGCAGCCCCAGACAGGGGGCCTCCTACAATGAGCAGTTCTTC. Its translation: CASSPRQGASYNEQFF. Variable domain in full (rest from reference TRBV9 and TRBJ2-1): DSGVTQTPKHLITATGQRVTLRCSPRSGDLSVYWYQQSLDQGLQFLIQYYNGEERAKGNILERFSAQQFPDLHSELNLSSLELGDSALYFCASSPRQGASYNEQFFGPGTRLTVL.

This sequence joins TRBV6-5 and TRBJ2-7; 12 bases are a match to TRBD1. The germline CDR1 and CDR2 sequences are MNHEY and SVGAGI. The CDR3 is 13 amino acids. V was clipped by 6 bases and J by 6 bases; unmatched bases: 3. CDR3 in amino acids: CASRGQGAFEQYF. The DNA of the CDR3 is TGTGCCAGCAGGGGACAGGGGGCCTTCGAGCAGTACTTC.

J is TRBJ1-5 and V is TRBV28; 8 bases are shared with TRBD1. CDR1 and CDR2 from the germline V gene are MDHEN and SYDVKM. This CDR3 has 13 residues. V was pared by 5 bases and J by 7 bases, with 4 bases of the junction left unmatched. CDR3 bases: TGTGCCAGCAGTACACAGGGGGGCCAGCCCCAGCATTTT. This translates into CASSTQGGQPQHF.

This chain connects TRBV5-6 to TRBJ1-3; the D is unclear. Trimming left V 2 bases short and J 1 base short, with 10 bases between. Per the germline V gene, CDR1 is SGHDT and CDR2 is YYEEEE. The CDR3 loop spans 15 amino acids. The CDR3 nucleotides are TGTGCCAGCAGCTTACGGGGTATATCTGGAAACACCATATATTTT. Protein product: CASSLRGISGNTIYF.

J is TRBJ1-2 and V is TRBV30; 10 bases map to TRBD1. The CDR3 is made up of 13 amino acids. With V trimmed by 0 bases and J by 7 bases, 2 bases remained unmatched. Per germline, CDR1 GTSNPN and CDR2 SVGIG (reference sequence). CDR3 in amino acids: CAWSVGTGVGYTF. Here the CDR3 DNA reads TGTGCCTGGAGTGTAGGGACAGGGGTTGGCTACACCTTC.

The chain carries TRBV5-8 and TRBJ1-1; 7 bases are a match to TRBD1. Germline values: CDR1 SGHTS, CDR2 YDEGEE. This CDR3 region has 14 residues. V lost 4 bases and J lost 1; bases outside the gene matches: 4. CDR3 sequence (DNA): TGTGCCAGCAGCCTGGGACAGAGGAACACTGAAGCTTTCTTT. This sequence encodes CASSLGQRNTEAFF.

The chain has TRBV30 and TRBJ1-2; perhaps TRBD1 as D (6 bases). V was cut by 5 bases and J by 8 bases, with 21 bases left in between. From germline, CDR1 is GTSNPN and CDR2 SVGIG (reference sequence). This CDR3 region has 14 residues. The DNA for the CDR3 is TGTGCCTGGGCTGTTGACAGGTTCTCAAGGGGCTACACCTTC. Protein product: CAWAVDRFSRGYTF.

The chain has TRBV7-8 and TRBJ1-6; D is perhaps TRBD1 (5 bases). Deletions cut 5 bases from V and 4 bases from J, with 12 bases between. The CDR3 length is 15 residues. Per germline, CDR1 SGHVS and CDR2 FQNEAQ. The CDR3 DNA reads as TGTGCCAGCAGCACCTCCGACAGTTATAATTCACCCCTCCACTTT. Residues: CASSTSDSYNSPLHF.

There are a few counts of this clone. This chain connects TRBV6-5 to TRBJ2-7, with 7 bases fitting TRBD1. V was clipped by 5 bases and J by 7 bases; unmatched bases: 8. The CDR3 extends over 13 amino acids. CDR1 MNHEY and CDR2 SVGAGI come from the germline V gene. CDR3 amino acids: CASSRDSTGEQYV. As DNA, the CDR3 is TGTGCCAGCAGTAGGGACAGTACTGGGGAGCAGTACGTC.

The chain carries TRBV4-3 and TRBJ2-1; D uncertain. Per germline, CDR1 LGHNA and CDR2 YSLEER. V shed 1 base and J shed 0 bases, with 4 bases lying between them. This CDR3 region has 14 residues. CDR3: CASSQGSSYNEQFF. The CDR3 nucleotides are TGCGCCAGCAGCCAAGGGAGCTCCTACAATGAGCAGTTCTTC.

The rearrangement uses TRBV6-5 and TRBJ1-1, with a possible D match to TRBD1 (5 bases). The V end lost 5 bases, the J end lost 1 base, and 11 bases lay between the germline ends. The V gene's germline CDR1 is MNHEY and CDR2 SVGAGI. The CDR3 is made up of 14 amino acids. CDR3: CASSRDSTNTEAFF. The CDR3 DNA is TGTGCCAGCAGTCGCGACAGCACGAACACTGAAGCTTTCTTT.

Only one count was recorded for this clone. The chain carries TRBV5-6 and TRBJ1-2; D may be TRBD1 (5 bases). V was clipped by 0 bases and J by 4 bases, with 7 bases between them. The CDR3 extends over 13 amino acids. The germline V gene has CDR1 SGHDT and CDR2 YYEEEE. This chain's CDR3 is CASSLEQVYGYTF. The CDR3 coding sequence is TGTGCCAGCAGCTTGGAACAGGTCTATGGCTACACCTTC.

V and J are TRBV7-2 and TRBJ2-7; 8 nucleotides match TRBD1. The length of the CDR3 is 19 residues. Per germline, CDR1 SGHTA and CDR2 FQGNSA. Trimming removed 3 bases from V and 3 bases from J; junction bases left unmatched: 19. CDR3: CASSLTGAYFNTRSYEQYF. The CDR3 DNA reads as TGTGCCAGCAGCTTGACAGGGGCGTACTTCAATACTCGTAGCTACGAGCAGTACTTC.

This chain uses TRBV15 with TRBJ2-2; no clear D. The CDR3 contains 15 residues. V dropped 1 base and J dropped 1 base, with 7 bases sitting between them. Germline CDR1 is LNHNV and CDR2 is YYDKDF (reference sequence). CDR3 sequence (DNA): TGTGCCACCAGCAGAGCGGCAGGGAACACCGGGGAGCTGTTTTTT. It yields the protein CATSRAAGNTGELFF.

This CDR3 reads CASSQDRPTSGGKFF. The CDR3 nucleotides are TGTGCCAGCAGCCAGGACCGGCCGACTAGCGGGGGGAAGTTCTTC. The chain recombines TRBV5-4 with TRBJ2-1, with TRBD2 identical over 13 bases. The length of the CDR3 is 15 residues. The V and J ends lost 4 bases and 14 bases, in that order; junction bases with no gene match: 12. Germline lookup yields CDR1 SGHNT and CDR2 YYREEE (reference sequence).